One and the same sample provided the 22 T cell receptor beta chains below, sequenced in a study of blood T cell repertoires in COVID-19. Method: immunoSEQ multiplex PCR; TCRdb's copy keeps in-frame clones and lacks some. Of 150,000 to 200,000 clones listed, about 88% are singletons. Sequencing input: peripheral blood. The source of these receptors is a man aged 35 to 55 with active or convalescent COVID-19.

This chain joins TRBV27 and TRBJ1-2; 10 nucleotides align to TRBD1. Germline V gives CDR1 MNHEY, CDR2 SMNVEV (reference sequence). This CDR3 contains 13 residues. V lost 7 bases to trimming and J lost 4 bases; unmatched junction nucleotides: 3. The CDR3 nucleotides are TGTGCCAGCACGACAGGGGGCACCTATGGCTACACCTTC. This gives the protein CASTTGGTYGYTF.

CDR3 DNA sequence: TGTGCTAGTGGGGCGGGGATCCTAGGGGACACCGGGGAGCTGTTTTTT. This encodes CASGAGILGDTGELFF. This sequence joins TRBV12-5 and TRBJ2-2; D is perhaps TRBD2 (6 bases). The ends were cut back, 6 bases at V and 3 bases at J, with 17 bases in the middle. Germline CDR1 LGHNT, CDR2 FRNRAP. CDR3 length: 16 amino acids.

The chain links TRBV5-1 to TRBJ2-7, with 10 bases identical to TRBD1. The CDR3 is 15 amino acids. Germline V lookup: CDR1 SGHRS, CDR2 YFSETQ. With 2 bases clipped from V and 1 base from J, the junction kept 3 bases outside the gene matches. The CDR3 reads CASSFSGQGSYEQYF. The CDR3 region has the DNA TGCGCCAGCAGCTTCTCGGGACAGGGGTCCTACGAGCAGTACTTC. The full variable domain, completed using reference TRBV5-1 and TRBJ2-7, is KAGVTQTPRYLIKTRGQQVTLSCSPISGHRSVSWYQQTPGQGLQFLFEYFSETQRNKGNFPGRFSGRQFSNSRSEMNVSTLELGDSALYLCASSFSGQGSYEQYFGPGTRLTVT.

This rearrangement joins TRBV19 to TRBJ2-7; 9 bases fit TRBD1. V gave up 5 bases and J gave up 3 bases; unmatched junction bases: 14. The CDR3 is 17 amino acids. Germline V gene lookup returns CDR1 LNHDA and CDR2 SQIVND (reference sequence). The CDR3: CASSFHLPGTGNYEQYF. The DNA of the CDR3 is TGTGCCAGTAGTTTCCACCTTCCCGGGACAGGGAACTACGAGCAGTACTTC.

This chain links TRBV10-3 with TRBJ1-1; 8 positions agree with TRBD1. The CDR3 contains 12 residues. The V gene's germline CDR1 is ENHRY and CDR2 SYGVKD. With 10 bases clipped from V and 4 bases from J, the junction kept 5 bases outside the gene matches. The CDR3 DNA reads TGTGCCAACGGACAGGGAGGCACTGAAGCTTTCTTT. Translation gives CANGQGGTEAFF.

The chain links TRBV18 to TRBJ1-2; D not certain. CDR1 KGHSH and CDR2 LQKENI come from the germline V gene. The CDR3 is made up of 13 amino acids. Between the trimmed V and J ends, which lost 3 bases and 8 bases, there was a span of 13 bases. CDR3 loop: CASSPGESRGYTF. In DNA, the CDR3 is TGTGCCAGCTCACCTGGAGAGAGTCGCGGCTACACCTTC.

The V call is TRBV29-1, the J call TRBJ2-3, with 8 nucleotides matching TRBD1. Germline-derived CDR1 and CDR2 are SQVTM and ANQGSEA. This CDR3 contains 14 residues. V dropped 5 bases and J dropped 4; count of bases not matched to a gene: 8. The CDR3 loop is CSVTDRAGADTQYF. The CDR3 nucleotides are TGCAGCGTTACGGACAGGGCGGGCGCAGATACGCAGTATTTT.

This clone appeared a single time. The rearrangement joins TRBV3-1 (or the pseudogene TRBV3-2) to TRBJ2-5, with 14 bases aligning to TRBD2. This CDR3 is 17 amino acids long. V dropped 1 base and J dropped 5; count of bases not matched to a gene: 6. Germline V gene sequence: CDR1 LGHDT, CDR2 YNNKEL (reference sequence). The CDR3 loop reads CASSQGLGLAGVETQYF. In DNA form, the CDR3 reads TGTGCCAGCAGCCAAGGGCTGGGACTAGCGGGAGTGGAGACCCAGTACTTC.

This clone was detected only once. This rearrangement joins TRBV7-2 to TRBJ2-3; TRBD2 aligns across 9 bases. Germline V CDR1 and CDR2: SGHTA, FQGNSA. The CDR3 consists of 15 residues. V lost 0 bases, J lost 6 bases, and 4 bases stayed unmatched. DNA for the CDR3: TGTGCCAGCAGCTTAGCTAGCGGGGGCAGGGATACGCAGTATTTT. Its translation: CASSLASGGRDTQYF.

A single count supports this clone. This chain connects TRBV27 to TRBJ1-1; 7 bases map to TRBD1. The germline V gene encodes CDR1 MNHEY and CDR2 SMNVEV (reference sequence). With 0 bases clipped from V and 10 bases from J, the junction kept 14 bases outside the gene matches. The CDR3 totals 16 residues. This CDR3 is CASSLSSRGVGSRAFF. In DNA, the CDR3 is TGTGCCAGCAGTTTATCGAGCAGGGGGGTCGGTTCTCGAGCTTTCTTT.

The chain uses TRBV10-3 and TRBJ2-5; maybe TRBD1 (6 bases). The CDR3 is 12 residues long. Trimming cost V 7 bases and J 7 bases, with 13 bases left between them. CDR1 and CDR2 from the germline V gene are ENHRY and SYGVKD. The CDR3 nucleotides are TGTGCCATCAATTCAGGGGAAGGGACCCAGTACTTC. It specifies CAINSGEGTQYF.

This sequence joins TRBV28 and TRBJ1-1; a possible D gene is TRBD1 (6 bases). V gave up 6 bases and J gave up 5 bases, with 16 bases separating them. There are 14 residues in the CDR3. Per germline, CDR1 MDHEN and CDR2 SYDVKM. CDR3 region: CASRSGGAGTEAFF. The CDR3 nucleotides are TGTGCCAGCAGATCGGGGGGCGCAGGGACTGAAGCTTTCTTT. Full variable domain (rest looked up from reference TRBV28 and TRBJ1-1): DVKVTQSSRYLVKRTGEKVFLECVQDMDHENMFWYRQDPGLGLRLIYFSYDVKMKEKGDIPEGYSVSREKKERFSLILESASTNQTSMYLCASRSGGAGTEAFFGQGTRLTVV.

This chain uses TRBV14 with TRBJ2-7; 8 bases map to TRBD1. CDR1 is SGHDN, CDR2 FVKESK, per germline. The CDR3 extends over 14 amino acids. The junction had 6 bases not matched to a gene; V was cut back by 4 bases and J by 4 bases. In nucleotides, the CDR3 is TGTGCCAGCAGCCCCCGACAGGGGTGGTACGAGCAGTACTTC. This codes for CASSPRQGWYEQYF.

The chain carries TRBV10-3 and TRBJ1-1; D gene uncertain. Trimming removed 6 bases at V and 1 base at J, with 9 bases between. This CDR3 is built from 13 residues. CDR1 and CDR2 from the germline V gene are ENHRY and SYGVKD. The CDR3 loop is CAISPVGNTEAFF. In nucleotides, the CDR3 is TGTGCCATCAGCCCGGTCGGGAACACTGAAGCTTTCTTT.

V gene TRBV20-1 combines with J gene TRBJ1-2; TRBD1 matches 10 bases. The length of the CDR3 is 11 residues. V dropped 5 bases and J dropped 8; count of bases not matched to a gene: 2. The germline V gene has CDR1 DFQATT and CDR2 SNEGSKA (reference sequence). The CDR3 DNA reads as TGCAGTGCTCTGACAGGGGGCGGCTACACCTTC. This sequence encodes CSALTGGGYTF.

The chain couples TRBV28 to TRBJ1-6; 9 bases map to TRBD1. CDR3 length: 16 amino acids. Germline loops: CDR1 MDHEN, CDR2 SYDVKM. Unmatched junction bases numbered 9, after V lost 5 bases and J lost 7 bases. CDR3: CASSPTTGTGNSPLHF. The CDR3 coding sequence is TGTGCCAGCAGTCCGACTACCGGGACAGGGAATTCACCCCTCCACTTT. The variable domain in full, completed from reference TRBV28 and TRBJ1-6, reads DVKVTQSSRYLVKRTGEKVFLECVQDMDHENMFWYRQDPGLGLRLIYFSYDVKMKEKGDIPEGYSVSREKKERFSLILESASTNQTSMYLCASSPTTGTGNSPLHFGNGTRLTVT.

Concerning this clone: Germline and junction disagree at one end, which may indicate a read error. The DNA of the CDR3 is TGTGCCAGCAGTTTACAAGGAAAAGCGGGAAACTCTGGCTACACCTTC. Its translation: CASSLQGKAGNSGYTF. The V call is TRBV28, the J call TRBJ1-2; no clear D. Germline-derived CDR1 and CDR2 are MDHEN and SYDVKM. CDR3 length: 16 amino acids.

The chain employs TRBV5-6 and TRBJ2-7; 9 bases fit TRBD2. CDR3 length: 17 residues. V lost 1 base, J lost 0 bases, and 8 bases stayed unmatched. From germline, CDR1 is SGHDT and CDR2 YYEEEE. The CDR3 spells CASSLLREGPSSYEQYF. The CDR3 DNA is TGTGCCAGCAGCTTGTTGCGGGAGGGACCGAGCTCCTACGAGCAGTACTTC.

This chain connects TRBV5-4 to TRBJ1-1; maybe TRBD1 (6 bases). The CDR3 covers 16 residues. Germline V gene data show CDR1 as SGHNT and CDR2 as YYREEE (reference sequence). V was cut by 2 bases and J by 6 bases, with 20 bases left in between. The chain's CDR3 is CASSFLVTGGGAEAFF. CDR3 DNA sequence: TGTGCCAGCAGCTTCTTAGTGACAGGCGGAGGTGCTGAAGCTTTCTTT. The variable domain in full, with the rest retrieved from reference TRBV5-4 and TRBJ1-1, is ETGVTQSPTHLIKTRGQQVTLRCSSQSGHNTVSWYQQALGQGPQFIFQYYREEENGRGNFPPRFSGLQFPNYSSELNVNALELDDSALYLCASSFLVTGGGAEAFFGQGTRLTVV.

This chain connects TRBV10-2 to TRBJ2-2; TRBD2 matches 7 bases. The germline gives CDR1 WSHSY, CDR2 SAAADI. Losses at the gene ends were 6 bases for V and 4 bases for J; bases not matched to a gene: 17. The CDR3 extends over 18 amino acids. The CDR3 coding sequence is TGCGCCAGCAGAAGAAACCCCGCGCTGGTAGCGGGCACCGGGGAGCTGTTTTTT. Translating gives CASRRNPALVAGTGELFF.

This clone is a singleton in its sample. V gene TRBV7-3 combines with J gene TRBJ1-1; possible D gene TRBD1, 5 bases. V lost 5 bases and J 3 bases, leaving 16 bases between the germline ends. The CDR3 extends over 15 amino acids. Per germline, CDR1 SGHTA and CDR2 FQGTGA. DNA for the CDR3: TGTGCCAGCAGCCCGCAGGGTCCCCAGGACACTGAAGCTTTCTTT. This codes for CASSPQGPQDTEAFF.

The chain is built from TRBV10-1 and TRBJ2-7, with D possibly TRBD2 on 6 matching bases. The V gene's germline CDR1 is WNHNN and CDR2 SYGVQD (reference sequence). The CDR3 extends over 14 amino acids. The V and J ends lost 5 bases and 3 bases respectively, with 14 bases between them. The CDR3 sequence: CASSQHGRGYEQYF. Here the CDR3 DNA reads TGCGCCAGCAGTCAACACGGGAGAGGCTACGAGCAGTACTTC.